The 30 T cell receptor beta chains in this list originate from one sample, sequenced in a study of T cell repertoires in cytomegalovirus infection. TCRdb re-called the reads through MiXCR, storing one row per CDR3 protein. Of approximately 910,000 distinct CDR3 sequences in the sample, around 31% were seen once. These receptors' antigens are unknown. The sequences come from cultured CD8+ T cells from PBMCs, collected from culture after CMV antigen stimulation. The receptors here all came from a human donor in good health (CMV status not recorded). Some clones in this sample may be carry-over from other donors' samples.

A few counts support this clonotype. J is TRBJ2-7 and V is TRBV7-8; maybe TRBD1 (6 bases). CDR1 SGHVS and CDR2 FQNEAQ come from the germline V gene. This CDR3 comprises 14 residues. Trimming pared 3 bases from V and 5 bases from J, leaving 14 bases between. The CDR3: CASSFLQGQDEQYV. The CDR3 nucleotides are TGTGCCAGCAGCTTTCTGCAGGGGCAAGACGAGCAGTACGTC.

This clonotype was observed a few times. The chain employs TRBV5-1 and TRBJ2-3; 7 bases line up with TRBD2. Germline loops: CDR1 SGHRS, CDR2 YFSETQ. Losses at the gene ends were 0 bases for V and 0 bases for J; bases not matched to a gene: 13. This CDR3 region has 19 residues. The CDR3 spells CASSLASAGEFLSTDTQYF. CDR3 DNA: TGCGCCAGCAGCTTGGCGAGTGCGGGGGAATTTCTTAGCACAGATACGCAGTATTTT. Looking up the rest from reference TRBV5-1 and TRBJ2-3 gives the full variable domain: KAGVTQTPRYLIKTRGQQVTLSCSPISGHRSVSWYQQTPGQGLQFLFEYFSETQRNKGNFPGRFSGRQFSNSRSEMNVSTLELGDSALYLCASSLASAGEFLSTDTQYFGPGTRLTVL.

In its sample, this clonotype was seen many times. This chain joins TRBV6-1 and TRBJ2-6, with D possibly being TRBD1 (5 bases). The CDR3 has 14 residues. Trimming pared 7 bases from V and 2 bases from J, leaving 9 bases between. CDR1 is MNHNS, CDR2 SASEGT, per germline. In nucleotides, the CDR3 is TGTGCCAGCAAAGGGGAAACTGGGGCCAACGTCCTGACTTTC. Translating gives CASKGETGANVLTF.

This clonotype was observed a few times. The rearrangement joins TRBV24-1 to TRBJ2-1; D possibly corresponds to TRBD2 (5 bases). Germline V gene data show CDR1 as KGHDR and CDR2 as SFDVKD. The V end lost 6 bases, the J end lost 11 bases, and 16 bases lay between the germline ends. The CDR3 loop spans 13 amino acids. CDR3 region: CATSSFGSEKQFF. The CDR3 coding sequence is TGTGCCACCAGTTCCTTTGGGAGTGAGAAGCAGTTCTTC.

This clonotype was seen once. The chain has TRBV10-1 and TRBJ2-4, with D perhaps matching TRBD1 (7 bases). The CDR3 is 14 amino acids. V was shortened by 5 bases and J by 3 bases, with 11 bases between the two germline ends. Germline assignment: CDR1 WNHNN and CDR2 SYGVQD (reference sequence). The chain's CDR3 is CASSPRGVKNIQYF. Here the CDR3 DNA reads TGCGCCAGCAGTCCCAGGGGGGTCAAAAACATTCAGTACTTC.

This clonotype appeared a few times. This chain uses TRBV7-3 with TRBJ2-2; 9 bases match TRBD1. The CDR3 length is 16 residues. V trimming: 0 bases; J trimming: 8 bases; junction bases outside the gene matches: 7. The V gene's germline CDR1 is SGHTA and CDR2 FQGTGA. The CDR3 DNA follows: TGTGCCAGCAGCTTAACGGTTGGGACAGGGACTGGGGAGCTGTTTTTT. It is translated as CASSLTVGTGTGELFF.

This clonotype showed up just a few times. V and J are TRBV24-1 and TRBJ2-1, with D hard to call. Germline V gene sequence: CDR1 KGHDR, CDR2 SFDVKD. The CDR3 is 13 amino acids. V was clipped by 4 bases and J by 3 bases, with 6 bases between them. CDR3 in DNA: TGTGCCACCAGTGACTTCAGCTACAATGAGCAGTTCTTC. Translated: CATSDFSYNEQFF.

This clonotype was seen only once. This chain connects TRBV27 to TRBJ2-1, with D tentatively TRBD1 (5 bases). CDR3 length equals 16 residues. V dropped 4 bases and J dropped 0 bases, with 13 bases sitting between them. Germline V CDR1 and CDR2: MNHEY, SMNVEV (reference sequence). CDR3 amino acids: CASSSQGFSSYNEQFF. CDR3 nucleotides: TGTGCCAGCAGTTCCCAGGGTTTCAGCTCCTACAATGAGCAGTTCTTC.

This clonotype was seen ten or more times. The rearrangement uses TRBV7-9 and TRBJ2-7, with 7 bases that match TRBD1. Germline V gives CDR1 SEHNR, CDR2 FQNEAQ (reference sequence). V gave up 5 bases and J gave up 6 bases; unmatched junction bases: 7. This CDR3 spans 13 amino acids. The DNA for the CDR3 is TGTGCCAGCAGCGACGGGACAGTCCCCGAGCAGTACTTC. Translation gives CASSDGTVPEQYF.

This clonotype has just a few counts. V is TRBV6-6 and J is TRBJ2-7; 10 positions agree with TRBD2. The junction had 16 bases not matched to a gene; V was cut back by 5 bases and J by 3 bases. CDR1 MNHNY and CDR2 SVGAGI come from the germline V gene (reference sequence). This CDR3 is built from 18 residues. The chain's CDR3 is CASSPQTSGSINFYEQYF. CDR3 nucleotide sequence: TGTGCCAGCAGTCCCCAGACTAGCGGGTCGATTAACTTCTACGAGCAGTACTTC.

This clonotype was recorded a few times. The V and J genes are TRBV27 and TRBJ2-4; D is perhaps TRBD2 (6 bases). Germline V gene lookup returns CDR1 MNHEY and CDR2 SMNVEV (reference sequence). CDR3 length: 15 amino acids. V lost 6 bases and J lost 2, with 14 bases in between. The CDR3 loop reads CASSGIGGTKNIQYF. CDR3 coding DNA: TGTGCCAGCAGCGGGATTGGGGGGACCAAAAACATTCAGTACTTC.

The chain uses TRBV6-1 and TRBJ1-2; D might be TRBD1 (5 bases). The CDR3 has 18 amino acids. Deletions cut 6 bases from V and 6 bases from J, with 29 bases between. Per germline, CDR1 MNHNS and CDR2 SASEGT. The CDR3 region is CASRLNSGFLPLGHGYTF. The CDR3 DNA is TGTGCCAGCAGGCTTAATTCAGGGTTTCTACCCCTTGGGCATGGCTACACCTTC.

In its sample, this clonotype was seen many times. The V and J genes are TRBV7-6 and TRBJ1-2, with TRBD1 as a possible D gene (5 bases). The length of the CDR3 is 17 residues. Trimming took 5 bases from V and 6 from J, leaving 25 bases between them. The germline gives CDR1 SGHVS, CDR2 FNYEAQ. The CDR3 is CASSPNTGLPGGDGYTF. The CDR3 bases are TGTGCCAGCAGCCCTAATACGGGACTTCCGGGCGGCGATGGCTACACCTTC.

This sequence joins TRBV20-1 and TRBJ1-6, with D hard to call. CDR3 length: 14 amino acids. CDR1 is DFQATT, CDR2 SNEGSKA, per germline (reference sequence). The germline V and J ends were trimmed by 2 bases and 9 bases, with 14 bases remaining between them. The CDR3 DNA follows: TGCAGTGCTAGATACGGTGGCGGAATTTCACCCCTCCACTTT. It specifies CSARYGGGISPLHF.

This clonotype was seen a single time. This chain joins TRBV9 and TRBJ1-2; the D gene is possibly TRBD1 (5 bases). The length of the CDR3 is 16 residues. The germline V gene has CDR1 SGDLS and CDR2 YYNGEE. V lost 0 bases and J lost 2, with 14 bases in between. CDR3 nucleotides: TGTGCCAGCAGCGTAGAGACAGTTCCGCCAAACTATGGCTACACCTTC. It translates to CASSVETVPPNYGYTF.

The chain employs TRBV24-1 and TRBJ2-1, with D perhaps TRBD2 (7 bases). Germline CDR1 and CDR2: KGHDR and SFDVKD. V was cut by 5 bases and J by 2 bases, with 18 bases left in between. The CDR3 totals 17 residues. The CDR3 bases are TGTGCCACCAGTGGGGGCGGGGGCCGAGGGACCTACAATGAGCAGTTCTTC. Its protein product is CATSGGGGRGTYNEQFF.

J is TRBJ2-7 and V is TRBV10-3; possible D gene TRBD1, 5 bases. V was pared by 6 bases and J by 2 bases, with 14 bases between. This CDR3 has 14 amino acids. The germline gives CDR1 ENHRY, CDR2 SYGVKD. The CDR3 DNA follows: TGTGCCATCAGGCGAACAGGATTTGCCTACGAGCAGTACTTC. This encodes CAIRRTGFAYEQYF.

CDR3 protein: CSARTTGGSIGNEQFF. The DNA for the CDR3 is TGCAGTGCGAGAACGACAGGGGGTAGTATAGGCAATGAGCAGTTCTTC. This chain joins TRBV20-1 and TRBJ2-1, with 9 bases aligning to TRBD1. V dropped 6 bases and J dropped 6; count of bases not matched to a gene: 15. The CDR3 runs 16 residues. Germline CDR1 reads DFQATT; CDR2 reads SNEGSKA (reference sequence).

A word on this clonotype: A much larger clone differs from this one at a single base, so this may be a read error. J is TRBJ2-1 and V is TRBV7-2, with D tentatively TRBD2 (6 bases). Germline loops: CDR1 SGHTA, CDR2 FQGNSA. The CDR3 is 17 amino acids. The V end lost 1 base, the J end lost 8 bases, and 21 bases lay between the germline ends. CDR3 sequence: CASSLVPGRQGGDEQFF. The CDR3 DNA is TGTGCCAGCAGCTTAGTGCCGGGACGCCAGGGCGGGGATGAGCAGTTCTTC.

This clonotype was recorded a few times. J is TRBJ1-6 and V is TRBV28, with D tentatively TRBD1 (5 bases). Germline loops: CDR1 MDHEN, CDR2 SYDVKM. CDR3 size: 15 residues. Trimming stripped 6 bases from V and 13 bases from J, with 22 bases between. CDR3 amino acids: CASSPRDGTRAPLHF. CDR3 coding DNA: TGTGCCAGCAGCCCTCGGGACGGTACACGGGCGCCCCTCCACTTT.

This chain connects TRBV7-9 to TRBJ2-5; weak D call: TRBD2 (7 bases). The V gene lost 5 bases and the J gene lost 5 bases, with 18 bases spanning the gap. Looked up from germline, CDR1 is SEHNR and CDR2 is FQNEAQ (reference sequence). This CDR3 region has 15 residues. In DNA, the CDR3 is TGTGCCAGCAGCACGCGGGGGCCGAGGGTGGAGACCCAGTACTTC. It is translated as CASSTRGPRVETQYF.

V gene TRBV3-1 combines with J gene TRBJ1-1, with 7 positions matching TRBD1. CDR3 length: 17 residues. The germline V gene encodes CDR1 LGHDT and CDR2 YNNKEL (reference sequence). V lost 4 bases, J lost 1 base, and 12 bases stayed unmatched. The CDR3 coding sequence is TGTGCCAGCAGCCTTTCATATAACAGGGGAGGGAACACTGAAGCTTTCTTT. As protein: CASSLSYNRGGNTEAFF. Using reference TRBV3-1 and TRBJ1-1 for the parts outside the CDR3, the full variable domain is DTAVSQTPKYLVTQMGNDKSIKCEQNLGHDTMYWYKQDSKKFLKIMFSYNNKELIINETVPNRFSPKSPDKAHLNLHINSLELGDSAVYFCASSLSYNRGGNTEAFFGQGTRLTVV.

This clonotype occurred once. The genes are TRBV7-3 and TRBJ2-3, with 8 bases lining up with TRBD2. Germline V gene data show CDR1 as SGHTA and CDR2 as FQGTGA. The CDR3 consists of 16 residues. Trimming cost V 2 bases and J 7 bases; bases outside gene matches: 11. CDR3 nucleotide sequence: TGTGCCAGCAGCTTAGTACGGCGGGGGGCCGGGAATACGCAGTATTTT. This translates into CASSLVRRGAGNTQYF. Variable domain in full (rest from reference TRBV7-3 and TRBJ2-3): GAGVSQTPSNKVTEKGKYVELRCDPISGHTALYWYRQSLGQGPEFLIYFQGTGAADDSGLPNDRFFAVRPEGSVSTLKIQRTERGDSAVYLCASSLVRRGAGNTQYFGPGTRLTVL.

The count of this clonotype is one. The CDR3 reads CASRPTGGGVGYTF. The CDR3 coding sequence is TGTGCCAGCAGACCGACAGGGGGTGGGGTAGGCTACACCTTC. The J gene is TRBJ1-2, the V gene TRBV28, with TRBD1 matching 9 bases. This CDR3 comprises 14 residues. V shed 6 bases, J shed 8 bases, and the junction held 10 bases outside the gene matches. Per the germline V gene, CDR1 is MDHEN and CDR2 is SYDVKM.

This clonotype was recorded at least ten times. The chain employs TRBV7-9 and TRBJ2-1; D might be TRBD2 (5 bases). There are 16 residues in the CDR3. Per the germline V gene, CDR1 is SEHNR and CDR2 is FQNEAQ (reference sequence). V was cut by 5 bases and J by 1 base, with 15 bases left in between. CDR3 DNA: TGTGCCAGCAGCCCCGCCGCCGGAGGTTCCTACAATGAGCAGTTCTTC. Translation gives CASSPAAGGSYNEQFF.

This clonotype appeared many times. The V call is TRBV11-3, the J call TRBJ1-1; D gene uncertain. Germline V gene data show CDR1 as SGHNT and CDR2 as YENEEA. V dropped 3 bases and J dropped 3 bases, with 8 bases sitting between them. This CDR3 contains 13 residues. Here the CDR3 DNA reads TGTGCCAGCAGCTTTGGCAGGTACACTGAAGCTTTCTTT. It translates to CASSFGRYTEAFF.

V is TRBV6-1 and J is TRBJ1-1; TRBD1 is a possible D gene (5 bases). There are 15 residues in the CDR3. V was pared by 2 bases and J by 1 base, with 11 bases between. Per the germline V gene, CDR1 is MNHNS and CDR2 is SASEGT. CDR3 sequence reads: CASSENEGANTEAFF. CDR3 bases: TGTGCCAGCAGTGAAAATGAAGGGGCGAACACTGAAGCTTTCTTT.

The chain employs TRBV19 and TRBJ2-7; tentatively, D is TRBD1 or TRBD2 (5 bases each). The germline gives CDR1 LNHDA, CDR2 SQIVND (reference sequence). CDR3 length: 17 residues. Between the trimmed V and J ends, which lost 5 bases and 0 bases, there was a span of 20 bases. CDR3 DNA: TGTGCCAGTAGTGTTTCTTCGGGGCAGTTCGCCTCCTACGAGCAGTACTTC. Translation: CASSVSSGQFASYEQYF.

The CDR3 region has the DNA TGTGCCAGCAGTCCGGACTGGGACAGCACGAACACTGAAGCTTTCTTT. As protein: CASSPDWDSTNTEAFF. The J gene is TRBJ1-1, the V gene TRBV28; 7 bases are a match to TRBD1. The V gene end was trimmed by 5 bases and the J gene end by 1 base; junction bases not matched to a gene: 10. The CDR3 extends over 16 amino acids. Germline V gene sequence: CDR1 MDHEN, CDR2 SYDVKM.

The gene calls are TRBV29-1 and TRBJ1-1; weak D call: TRBD1 (5 bases). Between the trimmed V and J ends, which lost 7 bases and 4 bases, there was a span of 10 bases. The CDR3 contains 11 residues. Germline CDR1 and CDR2: SQVTM and ANQGSEA. CDR3 DNA sequence: TGCAGCGCACCGGGACCCACTGAAGCTTTCTTT. Translation gives CSAPGPTEAFF.